Reported below is one TCR beta chain. This record belongs to a study of blood T cell repertoires in COVID-19. Background on the study: Samples came from the United States, Italy and Spain, spanning acute and convalescent COVID-19. PBMCs, B-cell-depleted T cells, or T cells provided the cDNA or gDNA that made up the material.

The CDR3 contains 16 residues. The V gene's germline CDR1 is KGHSH and CDR2 LQKENI. Trimming cost V 5 bases and J 6 bases; bases outside gene matches: 12. Original processing methods: Researchers report that nucleated cell counts were estimated from reference gene primer amplification. Produced via immunoSEQ multiplex PCR; TCRdb's table is partial and in-frame only. V, J and clone size are taken as reported in that table, and D and trimming were inferred from the DNA itself. Of a few hundred thousand clones detected, roughly 90% appear once; the ten largest clones hold 3.5% to 4%. Sequenced material: peripheral blood. The sequence was collected from a woman between 50 and 59 years old with active or convalescent COVID-19. V usage is TRBV18 and J usage is TRBJ2-1, with 8 bases that match TRBD1. The DNA for the CDR3 is TGTGCCAGCTCATCAACCGGGACAGGATATCTCAATGAGCAGTTCTTC. Protein: CASSSTGTGYLNEQFF.